Listed here is a single T cell receptor beta chain. The antigen is undetermined. The data derive from a study of cytomegalovirus exposure and HLA in healthy donors. Overall study findings and caveats: HLA allele associations emerged for 17,000 or so TCR beta sequences in a later analysis, at 0.05 false discovery rate. Under in vitro conditions, three CMV-associated chains were confirmed as specific for CMV antigens.

Primers for the PCR totalled 60 Vbeta and 13 Jbeta. Repertoires were generated with immunoSEQ multiplex PCR, while TCRdb's copy carries only in-frame clones and drops some. Of around 210,000 clones in the sample, 82% were seen once. Germline V CDR1 and CDR2: LNHDA, SQIVND (reference sequence). The CDR3 contains 15 residues. The junction had 7 bases not matched to a gene; V was cut back by 4 bases and J by 7 bases. Sequenced sample: PBMCs. The rearrangement joins TRBV19 to TRBJ1-5, with TRBD1 identical over 10 bases. This TCR derives from a woman aged 40-49 years in good health and CMV-seronegative. This chain's CDR3 is CASSTRQGAWQPQHF. In DNA, the CDR3 is TGTGCCAGTAGTACACGACAGGGGGCATGGCAGCCCCAGCATTTT. The full variable domain, in which reference TRBV19 and TRBJ1-5 provide the parts outside the CDR3, is DGGITQSPKYLFRKEGQNVTLSCEQNLNHDAMYWYRQDPGQGLRLIYYSQIVNDFQKGDIAEGYSVSREKKESFPLTVTSAQKNPTAFYLCASSTRQGAWQPQHFGDGTRLSIL.